Sequencing of this T cell receptor beta chain was carried out in a study of read filtering for tumor transcriptome and immune sequencing. The wider study: TCR-mapped reads were about 3.5 to 10.27 million with IR-seq versus about 75 to 1,400 with RNA-seq.

CDR3 length: 12 amino acids. Germline lookup yields CDR1 SGHRS and CDR2 YFSETQ. V was cut by 3 bases and J by 6 bases, with 8 bases left in between. From approximately 400 ng of RNA, a library with molecular barcoded alpha/delta and beta/gamma adaptors was made. TCRdb reprocessed the reads with MiXCR, giving one entry per CDR3 protein. The sample contains roughly 56,000 distinct CDR3 sequences, roughly a fifth of which appear only once. The receptor was derived from a donor at least 40 years old with multiple myeloma. The sequenced sample was a population of CD138-negative cells sorted from bone marrow. The chain has TRBV5-1 and TRBJ2-3; no reliable D call. CDR3 DNA sequence: TGCGCCAGCAGCTGGGATCAGGATACGCAGTATTTT. Its translation: CASSWDQDTQYF.